This T cell receptor (beta chain) is drawn from a study of control samples from healthy donors and cancer patients. V gave up 3 bases and J gave up 0 bases, with 9 bases separating them. Germline CDR1 reads SGHNT; CDR2 reads YYREEE (reference sequence). This CDR3 region has 14 residues. The data were produced by immunoSEQ multiplex PCR, yet TCRdb's version contains in-frame clones alone and is incomplete. The sample consists of some 150,000 clones, approximately 96% of them appearing once. This chain uses TRBV5-4 with TRBJ2-5, with a possible D match to TRBD1 (6 bases). The sequence came from a woman aged 25 to 39 in good health. Sequences were obtained from blood. The CDR3 DNA reads as TGTGCCAGCAGCTCCACAGGGTACCAAGAGACCCAGTACTTC. Translation: CASSSTGYQETQYF.